This T cell receptor beta chain was captured in a study of beta chain features in type 1 diabetes. The sequenced template was cDNA made from the entire isolated RNA. The average output of naive, central memory and regulatory T cell samples was approximately 3.8 million reads. The table came from immunoSEQ multiplex PCR; TCRdb's copy has only in-frame clones and leaves some out. This table has 300,000 to 350,000 clones, less than 15% appearing once. A note on this clone: Its antigen remains unknown.

Study-level findings and limits: Shortening of TCRB CDR3s, moderate but significant, appeared in all four CD4+ subsets of Type 1 diabetes patients. Comparison showed that naive, central memory and Treg TCRB repertoires appeared more similar among patients than among healthy donors. Individuals with type 1 diabetes displayed fewer insertions and more deletions at VDJ junctions.

Sorted CD4+ subsets: naive, central memory, regulatory, stem cell-like memory (CD45RO/CCR7/CD25/CD127/CD95/CD27 panel). There are 16 residues in the CDR3. Germline V gene sequence: CDR1 WSHSY, CDR2 SAAADI. The V and J ends lost 5 bases and 3 bases, in that order; junction bases with no gene match: 12. The receptor comes from a woman younger than 35 with type 1 diabetes. The V call is TRBV10-2, the J call TRBJ2-7; 8 bases are a match to TRBD1. Sequenced material: naive CD4+ T cells from blood. Written as DNA, the CDR3 is TGCGCCAGCAGTCCCCAGACGACAGGGGTCGGCTACGAGCAGTACGTC. It translates to CASSPQTTGVGYEQYV.